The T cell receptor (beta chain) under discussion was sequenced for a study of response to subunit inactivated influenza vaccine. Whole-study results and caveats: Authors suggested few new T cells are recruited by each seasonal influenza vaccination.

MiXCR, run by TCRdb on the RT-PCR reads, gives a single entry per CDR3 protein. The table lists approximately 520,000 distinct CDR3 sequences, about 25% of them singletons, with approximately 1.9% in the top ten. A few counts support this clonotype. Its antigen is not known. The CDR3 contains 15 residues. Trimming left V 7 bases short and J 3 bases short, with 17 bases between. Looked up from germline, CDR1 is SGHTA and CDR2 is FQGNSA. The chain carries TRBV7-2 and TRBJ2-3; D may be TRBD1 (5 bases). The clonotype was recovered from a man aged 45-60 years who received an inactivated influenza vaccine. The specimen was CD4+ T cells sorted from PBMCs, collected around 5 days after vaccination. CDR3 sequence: CASTYLQGVTDTQYF. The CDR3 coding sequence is TGTGCCAGCACCTACCTCCAGGGTGTTACAGATACGCAGTATTTT.